These T cell receptor beta chains were read from a single sample in a study of neoadjuvant nivolumab and ipilimumab in lung cancer. Data came from immunoSEQ multiplex PCR; TCRdb stores just in-frame clones and leaves some out. The sample lists some 27,000 clones, 65% to 85% occurring once. The material was peripheral blood, obtained before neoadjuvant nivolumab, alone or with ipilimumab. The receptors originated from an adult with non-small cell lung cancer. The CDR3 runs from the conserved cysteine through the conserved F or W. The D gene is left open where the match is weak. Size is omitted from some rows. Given values are once, few, many or a class for expanded clones.

NA	NA	TRBV7-9	TRBJ1-2	TGTGCCAGCAGCTTAGAGCCAGTAAATGGCTACACCTTC	CASSLEPVNGYTF
NA	few	TRBV2	TRBJ1-5	TGTGCCAGCAGTGTGCTCAGGGTAAATCAGCCCCAGCATTTT	CASSVLRVNQPQHF
NA	NA	TRBV5-4	TRBJ2-3	TGTGCCAGCAGCTGGGGTGGTAGCACAGATACGCAGTATTTT	CASSWGGSTDTQYF
NA	NA	TRBV5-4	TRBJ2-3	TGTGCCAGCAGCTTGGGTCGGGGACACGCAGATACGCAGTATTTT	CASSLGRGHADTQYF
NA	NA	TRBV13	TRBJ1-1	TGTGCCAGCAGCCCTCAGGCGGGGGCTGGGTTTGAAGCTTTCTTT	CASSPQAGAGFEAFF
NA	NA	TRBV28	TRBJ2-2	TGTGCCAGCAGTGGGGAAACCGGGGAGCTGTTTTTT	CASSGETGELFF
TRBD1	NA	TRBV2	TRBJ1-3	TGTGCCAGCAGTACCCGAGGGGGCCGAGGAAACACCATATATTTT	CASSTRGGRGNTIYF
NA	NA	TRBV28	TRBJ1-2	TGTGCCAGCAGTTTGGCGGTATTGTATGGCTACACCTTC	CASSLAVLYGYTF
TRBD1	NA	TRBV7-9	TRBJ1-4	TGTGCCAGCAGCCGTGGACAGGTGGCTGAAAAACTGTTTTTT	CASSRGQVAEKLFF
NA	NA	TRBV19	TRBJ2-2	TGTGCCAGTAGTATACTCCGAGTCGACACCGGGGAGCTGTTTTTT	CASSILRVDTGELFF
NA	NA	TRBV7-3	TRBJ1-1	TGTGCCAGCAGCTCTCAGGGGAGTGGCACTGAAGCTTTCTTT	CASSSQGSGTEAFF
NA	NA	TRBV19	TRBJ1-1	TGTGCCAGTAATGCCGGGGGCCTATTTACTGAAGCTTTCTTT	CASNAGGLFTEAFF
NA	NA	TRBV4-3	TRBJ2-5	TGCGCCAGCAGCCAAGATCGGGGGACCCAGTACTTC	CASSQDRGTQYF
TRBD2	once	TRBV4-1	TRBJ2-3	TGCGCCAGCAGCCTCAGCGGGGGGGCCATAGATACGCAGTATTTT	CASSLSGGAIDTQYF
NA	NA	TRBV11-2	TRBJ2-5	TGTGCCAGCAGCATTGGACATCAAGAGACCCAGTACTTC	CASSIGHQETQYF
NA	NA	TRBV5-4	TRBJ1-2	TGTGCCAGCAGCTTGGAATTGGTGTCTAACTATGGCTACACCTTC	CASSLELVSNYGYTF
NA	once	TRBV6-1	TRBJ1-6	TGTGCCACCCGATCCTATAATTCACCCCTCCACTTT	CATRSYNSPLHF
TRBD1	few	TRBV27	TRBJ2-7	TGTGCCAGCAGTCTACGGACAGGGGTCTCCTACGAGCAGTACTTC	CASSLRTGVSYEQYF
NA	NA	TRBV9	TRBJ2-1	TGTGCCAGCAGCCAGGACTACAATGAGCAGTTCTTC	CASSQDYNEQFF
TRBD1	NA	TRBV5-5	TRBJ2-7	TGTGCCAGCAGCTTGGTCGGGGACAGGGTCCGGAGGGAGCAGTACTTC	CASSLVGDRVRREQYF
NA	few	TRBV4-1	TRBJ2-3	TGCGCCAGCAGCACCTACAGGGCCTCCACAGATACGCAGTATTTT	CASSTYRASTDTQYF
TRBD1	NA	TRBV11-2	TRBJ2-2	TGTGCCAGCAGCTCCCAGGGGGCCAACTCTAGGAACACCGGGGAGCTGTTTTTT	CASSSQGANSRNTGELFF
NA	NA	TRBV5-6	TRBJ2-5	TGTGCCAGCAGCTTACTGGACAGCCAAGAGACCCAGTACTTC	CASSLLDSQETQYF
NA	NA	TRBV2	TRBJ1-5	TGTGCCAGCAGTGAATCCCGGGGCCAGCCCCAGCATTTT	CASSESRGQPQHF
NA	NA	TRBV5-5	TRBJ2-7	TGTGCCAGCAGCTTTGGCGCCATCGGCTCCTACGAGCAGTACTTC	CASSFGAIGSYEQYF
NA	NA	TRBV4-3	TRBJ2-2	TGCGCCAGCAGCCAAGGAAACTCGAACACCGGGGAGCTGTTTTTT	CASSQGNSNTGELFF
NA	NA	TRBV2	TRBJ1-1	TGTGCCAGCAGTGAAGCCACTGAAGCTTTCTTT	CASSEATEAFF
NA	NA	TRBV5-6	TRBJ2-4	TGTGCCAGCAGCCCTTTAAACGCGTACATTCAGTACTTC	CASSPLNAYIQYF
NA	NA	TRBV18	TRBJ1-1	TGTGCCAGCTCACCGGGAGGGGTGAACACTGAAGCTTTCTTT	CASSPGGVNTEAFF
TRBD1	NA	TRBV6-5	TRBJ1-5	TGTGCCAGCACCCGGACAGGTCCGAATCAGCCCCAGCATTTT	CASTRTGPNQPQHF
NA	NA	TRBV5-1	TRBJ1-5	TGCGCCAGCAGCTTGGAAGGGGGGGATCAGCCCCAGCATTTT	CASSLEGGDQPQHF
NA	NA	TRBV5-4	TRBJ2-3	TGTGCCAGCAGCTCCGGACTGGGCACAGATACGCAGTATTTT	CASSSGLGTDTQYF
NA	NA	TRBV7-8	TRBJ1-2	TGTGCCAGCAGCCCTAGTGGGAACTATGGCTACACCTTC	CASSPSGNYGYTF
NA	few	TRBV2	TRBJ1-6	TGTGCCAGCAGTGAAGGGTCCCTTGGCTCGTATAATTCACCCCTCCACTTT	CASSEGSLGSYNSPLHF
NA	few	TRBV6-1	TRBJ1-1	TGTGCGATAAAGGGGGATACGACGAACACTGAAGCTTTCTTT	CAIKGDTTNTEAFF
NA	few	TRBV25-1	TRBJ2-7	TGTGCCAGCAGTGCAGCGAGGGAGCAGTACTTC	CASSAAREQYF
NA	NA	TRBV7-7	TRBJ2-1	TGTGCCAGCAGCTTAGCGGTGGGAGATACTCCGTTCTTC	CASSLAVGDTPFF
TRBD2	NA	TRBV5-4	TRBJ2-5	TGTGCCAGCAGCTTGGACCCAGTCCGGGGGGCCCAGTACTTC	CASSLDPVRGAQYF
TRBD1	NA	TRBV5-1	TRBJ2-5	TGCGCCAGCAGCACGGACAGGGGAGATGGACCCCAAGAGACCCAGTACTTC	CASSTDRGDGPQETQYF
TRBD1	NA	TRBV19	TRBJ1-1	TGTGCCAGTAGGGGACAGGGGGCCACTGAAGCTTTCTTT	CASRGQGATEAFF
TRBD1	NA	TRBV7-2	TRBJ2-3	TGTGCCAGCAGCTTAGCCGGGACAGCCTTTAGCACAGATACGCAGTATTTT	CASSLAGTAFSTDTQYF
NA	NA	TRBV27	TRBJ2-7	TGTGCCAGCAGAAAGAGCGCAGGAGGGTGGTCCTACGAGCAGTACTTC	CASRKSAGGWSYEQYF
NA	NA	TRBV10-3	TRBJ1-2	TGTGCCATCAGTGCACAGGGCGACTATGGCTACACCTTC	CAISAQGDYGYTF
TRBD2	NA	TRBV5-4	TRBJ2-7	TGTGCCAGCAGCTTGAGGACTAGCTACGAGCAGTACTTC	CASSLRTSYEQYF